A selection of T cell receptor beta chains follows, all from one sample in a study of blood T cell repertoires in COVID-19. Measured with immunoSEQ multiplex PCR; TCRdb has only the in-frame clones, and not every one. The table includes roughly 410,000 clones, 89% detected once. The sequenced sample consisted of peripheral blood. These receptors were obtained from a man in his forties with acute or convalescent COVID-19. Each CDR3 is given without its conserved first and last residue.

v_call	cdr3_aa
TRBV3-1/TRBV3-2	ASSPTVGTEAF
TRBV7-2	ASRVKRGGLETQY
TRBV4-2	ASSQAIAGDGGIQY
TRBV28	ASSLGGTGGSETQY
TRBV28	ASSPGTARNQPQH
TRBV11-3	ASSLDRGYEQY
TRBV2	ASSPTGNYGYT
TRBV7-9	ASSLAETAPIYGYT
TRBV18	ASSPLTGDLSTEAF
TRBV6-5	ASSSDRTGGYEQY
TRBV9	ASSPGTAPYTEAF
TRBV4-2	ASSTRLQGALNSPLH
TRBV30	AWSGRGEKLF
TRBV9	ASSARDSFTDTQY
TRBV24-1	ATSDRRQGSDTQY
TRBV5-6	ASSLTSGQSYNEQF
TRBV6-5	ASSYSVQGVTEAF
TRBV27	ASSLVFGTGGPYEQY
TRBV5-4	ASSFTGIEAF
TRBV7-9	ASSPAGIHGYT
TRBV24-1	ATSQSGIWY
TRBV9	ASSPGTGGQPQH
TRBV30	AWSNGGGETQY
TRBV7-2	ASSFDRGMTDTQY
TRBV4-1	ASRKRQGPNEKLF
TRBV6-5	ASSLSRGNTGELF
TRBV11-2	ASSPTVTLTNYGYT
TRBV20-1	SASEGADTQY
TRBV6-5	ASSYSPDLFYNEQF
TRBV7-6	ASSPGLAGGNLYEQY
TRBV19	ASSTREDNQPQH
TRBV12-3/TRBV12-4	ASSLLNEQF
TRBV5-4	ASSLVPGQNTEAF
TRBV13	ASSLGGSGGQETQY
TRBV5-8	ASSLVVTGLMNTEAF